This is a list of T cell receptor beta chains from one sample in a study of cytotoxic CD8 clonotypes in ibrutinib-treated CLL. TCRdb's table, derived via immunoSEQ multiplex PCR, lists solely in-frame clones and lacks some. The sample lists around 70,000 clones, approximately 90% seen once, with 3.1% in the top ten. Here the sequenced sample was PBMCs, taken after 12 months of ibrutinib treatment. The receptors were gathered from a human donor with chronic lymphocytic leukemia. CDR3s include the opening cysteine and the closing phenylalanine or tryptophan. A D gene is named only where the DNA matches it firmly. Clone size appears in some rows only: once, few, many, or a class for an expanded clone.

DNA,CDR3,D,size,J,V
TGTGCCAGCAGCTTTCAGGGTGGTAACACTGAAGCTTTCTTT,CASSFQGGNTEAFF,.,.,TRBJ1-1,TRBV7-6
TGCGCCAGCAGCGAAGCCGGGACAGGGGCCCTTCGGTTCTTC,CASSEAGTGALRFF,TRBD1,.,TRBJ2-1,TRBV5-1
TGTGCCAGCAGCGTGGGACTACCCGGCGGAGCAGATACGCAGTATTTT,CASSVGLPGGADTQYF,TRBD2,.,TRBJ2-3,TRBV9
TGTGCCAGCAGCCGCCAAAGGACCTACGAGCAGTACTTC,CASSRQRTYEQYF,.,.,TRBJ2-7,TRBV7-2
TGTGCCAGTACCTCCGGGCCCCGGGCCTACAATGAGCAGTTCTTC,CASTSGPRAYNEQFF,.,.,TRBJ2-1,TRBV19
TGTGCCAGCAGTTTACTGGGGCGCGAGCAGTACTTC,CASSLLGREQYF,.,.,TRBJ2-7,TRBV27
TGCGCCAGCAGCCAAGGCGGACTTTACGAAGCTTTCTTT,CASSQGGLYEAFF,.,.,TRBJ1-1,TRBV4-1
TGTGCCAGCAGCGTAGTGGACACCTCCTACGAGCAGTACTTC,CASSVVDTSYEQYF,.,.,TRBJ2-7,TRBV9
TGTGCCACCAGCAGCGCCGGGACAAGGGCCGCTCACGAGCAGTACTTC,CATSSAGTRAAHEQYF,.,.,TRBJ2-7,TRBV15
TGTGCCAGCAGCCAGACCCTGACTAGGGGGAACACCGGGGAGCTGTTTTTT,CASSQTLTRGNTGELFF,.,.,TRBJ2-2,TRBV7-6
TGTGCCAGCAGCCATCGGGCGGGAGCAGATACGCAGTATTTT,CASSHRAGADTQYF,TRBD2,.,TRBJ2-3,TRBV7-8
TGTGCCAGCAGCGTAGTAGGAACGGGAGCCGTCAAGGAGCAGTTCTTC,CASSVVGTGAVKEQFF,.,once,TRBJ2-1,TRBV9
TGTGCCACCAGCAGAGATCACCAAGAGACCCAGTACTTC,CATSRDHQETQYF,.,.,TRBJ2-5,TRBV15
TGCGCCAGCAGCTTGGCGACTAGCGGACCTGAGCAGTACTTC,CASSLATSGPEQYF,TRBD2,.,TRBJ2-7,TRBV5-1
TGTGCCAGCAGCCAAACCACAATACGAGAACCCCATCAGCCCCAGCATTTT,CASSQTTIREPHQPQHF,.,.,TRBJ1-5,TRBV16
TGTGCCAGCAGCTCCAGCTCCTATAATTCACCCCTCCACTTT,CASSSSSYNSPLHF,.,.,TRBJ1-6,TRBV11-3
TGTGCCATCGGAGTAACAGATACGCAGTATTTT,CAIGVTDTQYF,.,.,TRBJ2-3,TRBV10-3
TGTGCCAGCAGTCTCATGGGTGAGCAGTTCTTC,CASSLMGEQFF,.,.,TRBJ2-1,TRBV28
TGCGCCAGCAGCTGGGTGGGGACAGATGAAGCTTTCTTT,CASSWVGTDEAFF,TRBD1,.,TRBJ1-1,TRBV5-1
TGTGCCAGCAGCCTGAGCTCCTACGAGCAGTACTTC,CASSLSSYEQYF,.,.,TRBJ2-7,TRBV7-2
TGCGCCAGCTCCTTGGGACACTCGAACACTGAAGCTTTCTTT,CASSLGHSNTEAFF,.,.,TRBJ1-1,TRBV5-1
TGTGCCAGCAGCGTAGACCCACTAGCGGGAACCACAGATACGCAGTATTTT,CASSVDPLAGTTDTQYF,TRBD2,.,TRBJ2-3,TRBV9
TGTGCCAGCAGTTCTTATAGCGGGGGCTCCTACGAGCAGTACTTC,CASSSYSGGSYEQYF,TRBD2,.,TRBJ2-7,TRBV6-6
TGTGCCATCAGTGAGGGCAGGACGGTAGATACGCAGTATTTT,CAISEGRTVDTQYF,.,.,TRBJ2-3,TRBV10-3
TGTGCCAGCAGCCCCCGGACAGGGACTGATGGCTACACCTTC,CASSPRTGTDGYTF,TRBD1,.,TRBJ1-2,TRBV7-2
TGTGCCAGCAGTCTAGCGGGAGGTGCGCCCTACGAGCAGTACTTC,CASSLAGGAPYEQYF,TRBD2,.,TRBJ2-7,TRBV28
TGTGCCAGCAGGGGACAGGCGACGACTGAAGCTTTCTTT,CASRGQATTEAFF,TRBD1,.,TRBJ1-1,TRBV6-1
TGTGCCAGCTCACCACCGGCTTGGGGAGGTAGTCGAGAGACCCAGTACTTC,CASSPPAWGGSRETQYF,.,.,TRBJ2-5,TRBV18
TGTGCCAGCAGTGTACGGACTAGCGGACTCCAAGAGACCCAGTACTTC,CASSVRTSGLQETQYF,TRBD2,.,TRBJ2-5,TRBV6-1
TGTGCCAGCAGCGTCAACAGGGGATACGAGCAGTACTTC,CASSVNRGYEQYF,TRBD1,.,TRBJ2-7,TRBV5-8
TGTGCCACCGCTGTTCCAGGGGCCAACGAGCAGTACTTC,CATAVPGANEQYF,.,.,TRBJ2-7,TRBV7-9
TGTGCCAGCAGCTTAGCGATTGGTCAGGGTAAGGGGCCGGTCGAAGGCTATGGCTACACCTTC,CASSLAIGQGKGPVEGYGYTF,.,.,TRBJ1-2,TRBV7-2
TGTGCCAGAAGCTTGGGGTACAGGAGGAACACTGAAGCTTTCTTT,CARSLGYRRNTEAFF,.,.,TRBJ1-1,TRBV5-3
TGCGCCAGCAGCTTGCCGGACGGGACTAGCGGGAGTTTGGGCGGAGTCACCGGGGAGCTGTTTTTT,CASSLPDGTSGSLGGVTGELFF,TRBD2,.,TRBJ2-2,TRBV5-1
TGTGCCAGTAGCCCAACAGGGAGCACTGAAGCTTTCTTT,CASSPTGSTEAFF,.,.,TRBJ1-1,TRBV19
TGTGCCAGCAGTTTATTCTTTGGGCCTCTGGGGCAGTACTTC,CASSLFFGPLGQYF,.,.,TRBJ2-7,TRBV27
TGTGCCAGCAGTCTTAGCGGGAGTGAGGGATCGAACATTCAGTACTTC,CASSLSGSEGSNIQYF,TRBD2,.,TRBJ2-4,TRBV13
TGTGCCAGCAGCGTTGCTATGGGCCCGAACACCGGGGAGCTGTTTTTT,CASSVAMGPNTGELFF,.,.,TRBJ2-2,TRBV9
TGCGCCAGCAGTCAGCCTGAGACACCGGGACTAGCGGGACTCGAGACCCAGTACTTC,CASSQPETPGLAGLETQYF,TRBD2,.,TRBJ2-5,TRBV23-1
TGTGCCAGTAGTATACAGGGCGCGCTGAACACTGAAGCTTTCTTT,CASSIQGALNTEAFF,.,.,TRBJ1-1,TRBV19
TGTGCCAGCAGTTTAAAACGAGCCGGGACAGGGGTCACAGATACGCAGTATTTT,CASSLKRAGTGVTDTQYF,TRBD1,.,TRBJ2-3,TRBV27
TGTGCCAGCAGCAATGCTGGCGACTCCTACGAGCAGTACTTC,CASSNAGDSYEQYF,.,.,TRBJ2-7,TRBV9
TGCGCCAGCAGCCCCGAACCTAGCACAGATACGCAGTATTTT,CASSPEPSTDTQYF,.,.,TRBJ2-3,TRBV5-1
TGTGCCAGCTCACCACCAACAGGGCCTAACTATGGCTACACCTTC,CASSPPTGPNYGYTF,.,.,TRBJ1-2,TRBV18
TGTGCCAGCAGCTTCAGGGGATTGCCCCAGCATTTT,CASSFRGLPQHF,.,few,TRBJ1-5,TRBV5-6
TGTGCCAGCAGCTTAGCGGGAGGCAACAATGAGCAGTTCTTC,CASSLAGGNNEQFF,TRBD2,.,TRBJ2-1,TRBV7-3
TGTGCCAGCACCCAACTAGCGGGAGAGACAGATACGCAGTATTTT,CASTQLAGETDTQYF,TRBD2,.,TRBJ2-3,TRBV7-9
TGTGCCAGCAGCCAACCGGGACCCTACAATGAGCAGTTCTTC,CASSQPGPYNEQFF,.,.,TRBJ2-1,TRBV28
TGTGCCAGCAGCCCCAGTCAGCTTAGTGTCGAGCAGTACTTC,CASSPSQLSVEQYF,.,.,TRBJ2-7,TRBV11-3
TGCGCCAGCAGCCAAGATAGGGGGTATCCGGCTGAAGCTTTCTTT,CASSQDRGYPAEAFF,.,.,TRBJ1-1,TRBV4-1
TGTGCCAGCAGCCCTCGACAGGCCCCCTACGAGCAGTACTTC,CASSPRQAPYEQYF,.,.,TRBJ2-7,TRBV11-1
TGTGCCAGCAGCTTGCAAGGCAGCACCTACACAGATACGCAGTATTTT,CASSLQGSTYTDTQYF,.,.,TRBJ2-3,TRBV7-9
TGCGCCAGCAGCTTGGTTCCTGGCGGAGGCTACTACGAGCAGTACTTC,CASSLVPGGGYYEQYF,.,once,TRBJ2-7,TRBV5-1
TGCGCCAGCAGCTTCGGGCAGTCCTCCTACGAGCAGTACTTC,CASSFGQSSYEQYF,.,once,TRBJ2-7,TRBV5-1
TGTGCCATCAAGGGGACTAGCGCTGTCGATGAGCAGTTCTTC,CAIKGTSAVDEQFF,TRBD2,.,TRBJ2-1,TRBV10-3
TGCAGCGCCCTCTCAGGGGACAGTAACTATGGCTACACCTTC,CSALSGDSNYGYTF,TRBD1,once,TRBJ1-2,TRBV29-1
TGTGCCAGCAGCTTAGAGGTTACAGCTAACTATGGCTACACCTTC,CASSLEVTANYGYTF,.,.,TRBJ1-2,TRBV7-8
TGTGCCAGCAGCTTGTTGGGCGGGGAGCTTTTCTCGGAGACCCAGTACTTC,CASSLLGGELFSETQYF,.,.,TRBJ2-5,TRBV5-4
TGTGCCAGCAAAAGTCGGCAGATGGACACCGGGGAGCTGTTTTTT,CASKSRQMDTGELFF,.,.,TRBJ2-2,TRBV25-1